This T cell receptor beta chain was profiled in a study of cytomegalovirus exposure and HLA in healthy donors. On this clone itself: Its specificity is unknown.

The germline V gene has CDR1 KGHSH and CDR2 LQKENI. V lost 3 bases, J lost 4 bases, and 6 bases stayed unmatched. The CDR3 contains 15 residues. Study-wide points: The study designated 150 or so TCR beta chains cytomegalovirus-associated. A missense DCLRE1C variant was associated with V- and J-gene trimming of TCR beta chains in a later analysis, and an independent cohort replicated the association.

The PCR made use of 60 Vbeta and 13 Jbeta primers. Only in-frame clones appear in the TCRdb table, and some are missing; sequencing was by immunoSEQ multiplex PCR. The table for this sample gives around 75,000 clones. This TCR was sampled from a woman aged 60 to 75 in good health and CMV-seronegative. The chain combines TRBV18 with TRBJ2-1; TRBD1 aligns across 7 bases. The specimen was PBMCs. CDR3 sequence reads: CASSPRQGQYNEQFF. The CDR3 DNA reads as TGTGCCAGCTCACCCCGTCAGGGACAGTACAATGAGCAGTTCTTC.